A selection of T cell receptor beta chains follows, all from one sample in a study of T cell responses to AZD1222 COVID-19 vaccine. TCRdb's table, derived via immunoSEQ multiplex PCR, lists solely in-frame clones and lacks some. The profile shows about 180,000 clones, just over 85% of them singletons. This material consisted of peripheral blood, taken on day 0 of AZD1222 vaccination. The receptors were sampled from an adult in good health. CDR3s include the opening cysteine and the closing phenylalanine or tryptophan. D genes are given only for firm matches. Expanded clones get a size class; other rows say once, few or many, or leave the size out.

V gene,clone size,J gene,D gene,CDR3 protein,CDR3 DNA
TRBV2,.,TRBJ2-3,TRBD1,CASTGTGGGTQYF,TGTGCCAGCACCGGGACAGGGGGTGGTACGCAGTATTTT
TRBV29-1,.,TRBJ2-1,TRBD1,CSVYRGNEQFF,TGCAGCGTGTACAGGGGCAATGAGCAGTTCTTC
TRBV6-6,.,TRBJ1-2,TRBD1,CASRLTTGTGYTF,TGTGCCAGCAGACTAACGACAGGGACCGGCTACACCTTC
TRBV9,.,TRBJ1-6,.,CASSVDRHGNSPLHF,TGTGCCAGCAGCGTAGATAGACACGGAAATTCACCCCTCCACTTT
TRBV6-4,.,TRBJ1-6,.,CASSQQGRNSPLHF,TGTGCCAGCAGTCAGCAGGGGAGGAATTCACCCCTCCACTTT
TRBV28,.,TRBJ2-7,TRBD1,CASTRDRAGEQYF,TGTGCCAGCACCCGGGACAGGGCGGGCGAGCAGTACTTC
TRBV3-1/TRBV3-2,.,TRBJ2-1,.,CASSQGLLNEQFF,TGTGCCAGCAGCCAGGGACTCCTGAATGAGCAGTTCTTC
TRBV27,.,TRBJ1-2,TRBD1,CASSWDRTNYGYTF,TGTGCCAGCAGTTGGGACAGAACTAACTATGGCTACACCTTC
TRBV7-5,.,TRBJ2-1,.,CARSENRAGSSYNEQFF,TGTGCCAGAAGCGAAAACAGAGCAGGGAGCTCCTACAATGAGCAGTTCTTC
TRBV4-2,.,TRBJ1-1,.,CASSQARGAPTEAFF,TGTGCCAGCAGCCAAGCTAGAGGGGCACCAACTGAAGCTTTCTTT
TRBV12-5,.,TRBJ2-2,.,CASGPYQRPNTTGELFF,TGTGCTAGTGGTCCATACCAACGACCGAACACCACCGGGGAGCTGTTTTTT
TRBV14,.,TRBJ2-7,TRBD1,CASSQLKGGFPYEQYF,TGTGCCAGCAGCCAACTTAAAGGGGGCTTTCCCTACGAGCAGTACTTC
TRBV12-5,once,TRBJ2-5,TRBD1,CASAIGQGGQETQYF,TGTGCTAGTGCCATCGGACAGGGGGGACAAGAGACCCAGTACTTC
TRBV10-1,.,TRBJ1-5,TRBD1,CASRTNVGQGNQPQHF,TGCGCCAGCAGGACAAATGTCGGACAGGGGAATCAGCCCCAGCATTTT
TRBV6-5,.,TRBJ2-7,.,CASSYSGEGVYEQYF,TGTGCCAGCAGTTACTCGGGCGAGGGGGTCTACGAGCAGTACTTC
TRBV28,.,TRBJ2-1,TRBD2,CASSESGRPSYNEQFF,TGTGCCAGCAGTGAAAGCGGGAGGCCTTCCTACAATGAGCAGTTCTTC
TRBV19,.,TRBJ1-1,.,CASKLAGTTTEAFF,TGTGCCAGTAAATTGGCAGGGACAACCACTGAAGCTTTCTTT
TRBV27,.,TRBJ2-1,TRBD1,CASSLLDRGNNEQFF,TGTGCCAGCAGTTTATTGGACAGGGGCAACAATGAGCAGTTCTTC
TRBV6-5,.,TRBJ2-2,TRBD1,CASRGPGGRSGELFF,TGTGCCAGCAGAGGGCCAGGGGGCCGATCCGGGGAGCTGTTTTTT
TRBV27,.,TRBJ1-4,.,CASSGYRAGEKLFF,TGTGCCAGCAGCGGGTACAGGGCGGGGGAAAAACTGTTTTTT
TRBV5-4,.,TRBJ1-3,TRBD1,CASSATKDRAANTIYF,TGTGCCAGCAGCGCCACTAAGGACAGGGCGGCAAACACCATATATTTT
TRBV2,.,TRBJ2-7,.,CASRGEAGVFSEQYF,TGTGCCAGCAGAGGAGAAGCAGGGGTGTTCAGCGAGCAGTACTTC
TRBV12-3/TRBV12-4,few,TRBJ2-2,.,CASSFGSTGELFF,TGTGCCAGCAGTTTCGGGAGCACCGGGGAGCTGTTTTTT
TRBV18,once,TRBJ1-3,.,CASSPAGQLRSGNTIYF,TGTGCCAGCTCACCGGCCGGGCAGCTTAGATCTGGAAACACCATATATTTT
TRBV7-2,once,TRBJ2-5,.,CASSSGQIQETQYF,TGTGCCAGCAGCTCTGGACAGATACAAGAGACCCAGTACTTC
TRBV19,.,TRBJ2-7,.,CASSFRHSGSYEQYF,TGTGCCAGTAGTTTCAGACACTCCGGGTCCTACGAGCAGTACTTC
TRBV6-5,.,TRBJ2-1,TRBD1,CASSSGQGDWNEQFF,TGTGCCAGCAGTTCGGGACAGGGGGATTGGAATGAGCAGTTCTTC
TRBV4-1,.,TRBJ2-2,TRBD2,CASSQDPFSGRGGTGELFF,TGCGCCAGCAGCCAAGATCCATTTAGCGGGAGGGGAGGGACCGGGGAGCTGTTTTTT
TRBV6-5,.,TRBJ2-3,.,CASTMTRAGLKYF,TGTGCCAGCACCATGACTAGGGCAGGTTTGAAGTATTTT
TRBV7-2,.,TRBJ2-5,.,CASSQGGRGIGETQYF,TGTGCCAGCAGCCAAGGAGGCAGGGGTATCGGGGAGACCCAGTACTTC
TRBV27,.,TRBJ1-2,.,CASGAPYGYTF,TGTGCCAGCGGGGCCCCCTATGGCTACACCTTC
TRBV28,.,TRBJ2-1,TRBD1,CASTLGDSSYNEQFF,TGTGCCAGCACCTTAGGGGACAGCTCCTACAATGAGCAGTTCTTC
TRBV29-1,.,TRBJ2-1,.,CSVGQGPYGFF,TGCAGCGTTGGTCAGGGCCCGTATGGATTCTTC
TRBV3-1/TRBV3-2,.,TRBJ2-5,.,CASSQVEQGGANF,TGTGCCAGCAGCCAAGTGGAACAGGGGGGGGCTAACTTC
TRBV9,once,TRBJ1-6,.,CASSVGANSRQDNSPLHF,TGTGCCAGCAGCGTAGGGGCGAACTCACGTCAGGATAATTCACCCCTCCACTTT
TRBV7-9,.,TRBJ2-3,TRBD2,CASSFTSGGAGTQYF,TGTGCCAGCAGCTTTACTAGCGGGGGGGCCGGTACGCAGTATTTT
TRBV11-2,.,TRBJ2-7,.,CASSFVGGGHYEQYF,TGTGCCAGCAGCTTCGTGGGAGGAGGTCACTACGAGCAGTACTTC
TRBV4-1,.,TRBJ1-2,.,CASSQEVGGRGYTF,TGCGCCAGCAGCCAAGAGGTCGGGGGTCGAGGCTACACCTTC
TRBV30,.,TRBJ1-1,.,CAWSVGPGGTEAFF,TGTGCCTGGAGTGTGGGACCCGGGGGAACTGAAGCTTTCTTT
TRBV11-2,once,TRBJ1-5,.,CASSLDGRANQPQHF,TGTGCCAGCAGCTTAGATGGGCGCGCCAATCAGCCCCAGCATTTT
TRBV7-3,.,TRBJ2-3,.,CASSPGTRQYF,TGTGCCAGCAGCCCCGGGACCCGGCAGTATTTT
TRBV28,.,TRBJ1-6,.,CASSLLRFRDKHNSPLHF,TGTGCCAGCAGTTTGTTGAGGTTCCGGGACAAACATAATTCACCCCTCCACTTT